One T cell receptor beta chain is described in this entry. Its antigen remains unknown. This specimen belongs to a study of T cells expressing NK-cell markers. Study background: According to the study, TCR beta repertoires originated from sorted CD3+CD56+NKG2C+, CD3+CD56+NKG2C- and CD3+CD56-NKG2C+ T cells. Study results and limitations: Six or seven donors carried dominant NKG2C+ clonotypes that made up roughly 1.0-7.5% of their CD8+ T cells.

From germline, CDR1 is SGHDT and CDR2 YYEEEE. CDR3 length equals 15 residues. TCRdb re-called the 5' RACE reads; one entry per CDR3 protein, DNA not given. The sample table includes 550,000 to 600,000 distinct CDR3 sequences. The sequence came from a man between 18 and 29 years old in good health. V gene TRBV5-6 combines with J gene TRBJ2-7; the TCRdb call, TRBD1, lacks DNA for checking. The sample consisted of blood T cells: a sorted CD56 or NKG2C T cell subset, CD4+ or CD8+ T cells, or bulk PBMC T cells (not recorded which). The CDR3 protein is CASSSTGQGAYEQYF.